These 13 T cell receptor beta chains originate from one sample sequenced in a study of control samples from healthy donors and cancer patients. Sequencing used immunoSEQ multiplex PCR; TCRdb keeps in-frame clones, though not all of them. The data hold about 94,000 clones, with 90% observed a single time. Sequencing was done on a sample of blood. Receptors were obtained from a woman aged 18 to 35 in good health.

J is TRBJ1-6 and V is TRBV2; D might be TRBD1 (5 bases). CDR3 length: 15 amino acids. Trimming removed 8 bases from V and 9 bases from J, with 20 bases in between. Germline lookup yields CDR1 SNHLY and CDR2 FYNNEI. The CDR3 DNA sequence: TGTGCCAGCTTAGACTTAGCTGGGGGATTTTCACCCCTCCACTTT. This encodes CASLDLAGGFSPLHF.

The DNA of the CDR3 is TGCGCCAGCAGTCGCACTGGGGACAGCCTCTACGAGCAGTACTTC. This encodes CASSRTGDSLYEQYF. This chain joins TRBV4-1 and TRBJ2-7; 7 positions match TRBD1. Trimming at V came to 6 bases and at J to 3 bases, leaving 11 bases not matched to a gene. Germline V gene lookup returns CDR1 MGHRA and CDR2 YSYEKL. There are 15 residues in the CDR3.

The chain combines TRBV6-6 with TRBJ1-5; 12 bases line up with TRBD1. The CDR3 is 16 residues long. CDR1 and CDR2 (germline): MNHNY, SVGAGI (reference sequence). Unmatched junction bases numbered 7, after V lost 3 bases and J lost 7 bases. The CDR3 protein is CASSYPGTGGGQPQHF. The CDR3 nucleotides are TGTGCCAGCAGTTATCCCGGGACAGGGGGCGGGCAGCCCCAGCATTTT.

The chain is built from TRBV4-1 and TRBJ2-5; no clear D. Germline lookup yields CDR1 MGHRA and CDR2 YSYEKL. Trimming pared 1 base from V and 4 bases from J, leaving 25 bases between. This CDR3 spans 19 amino acids. The CDR3 reads CASSQGHPPDPTISETQYF. The CDR3 DNA is TGCGCCAGCAGCCAAGGACATCCCCCTGATCCTACAATATCAGAGACCCAGTACTTC.

V usage is TRBV10-3 and J usage is TRBJ2-2; D unresolved. CDR1 is ENHRY, CDR2 SYGVKD, per germline. This CDR3 is built from 14 residues. V was cut by 3 bases and J by 1 base, with 6 bases left in between. CDR3 sequence (DNA): TGTGCCATCAGTGACCGTGGGAACACCGGGGAGCTGTTTTTT. Protein: CAISDRGNTGELFF.

This clone has just a few counts. The chain is built from TRBV6-5 and TRBJ1-3; no clear D gene. Germline V lookup: CDR1 MNHEY, CDR2 SVGAGI. Trimming took off 7 bases at V and 0 bases at J, with 13 bases between the two ends. This CDR3 region has 15 residues. CDR3 loop: CASTGKEDSGNTIYF. The CDR3 DNA reads TGTGCCAGCACGGGCAAGGAGGACTCTGGAAACACCATATATTTT.

The chain carries TRBV7-9 and TRBJ2-2, with D possibly matching TRBD2 (6 bases). V shed 4 bases and J shed 6 bases, with 15 bases lying between them. The length of the CDR3 is 15 residues. CDR1 and CDR2 (germline): SEHNR, FQNEAQ (reference sequence). CDR3 nucleotides: TGTGCCAGCAGCTACGCGGGACGGACATCCGGGGAGCTGTTTTTT. This gives the protein CASSYAGRTSGELFF.

V is TRBV24-1 and J is TRBJ2-1; the D is unclear. V dropped 9 bases and J dropped 5 bases, with 7 bases sitting between them. CDR3 size: 11 residues. The germline CDR1 and CDR2 sequences are KGHDR and SFDVKD. Here the CDR3 reads CATGRDNEQFF. For the CDR3, the DNA is TGTGCCACCGGACGGGACAATGAGCAGTTCTTC.

The chain links TRBV5-1 to TRBJ1-1; 7 bases fit TRBD1. Germline V CDR1 and CDR2: SGHRS, YFSETQ. V was pared by 1 base and J by 1 base, with 13 bases of the junction left unmatched. This CDR3 region has 18 residues. This CDR3 is CASSLSRGLLQWNTEAFF. CDR3 DNA: TGCGCCAGCAGCTTGAGTAGGGGGCTCCTCCAATGGAACACTGAAGCTTTCTTT.

V usage is TRBV27 and J usage is TRBJ2-7; 9 bases line up with TRBD1. The CDR3 extends over 12 amino acids. V trimming: 4 bases; J trimming: 5 bases; junction bases outside the gene matches: 0. CDR1 and CDR2 from the germline V gene are MNHEY and SMNVEV (reference sequence). CDR3 nucleotide sequence: TGTGCCAGCAGTTGGACAGGGGACGAGCAGTACTTC. It specifies CASSWTGDEQYF.

The rearrangement joins TRBV6-4 to TRBJ2-3; the D gene is possibly TRBD1 (6 bases). CDR3 length: 16 amino acids. Germline assignment: CDR1 MRHNA and CDR2 SNTAGT. Trimming left V 8 bases short and J 1 base short, with 19 bases between. The CDR3 region has the DNA TGTGCCAGCTGCATTTTAGGGGGTTGGGGCACAGATACGCAGTATTTT. It yields the protein CASCILGGWGTDTQYF.

The chain uses TRBV6-5 and TRBJ2-7; 10 bases align to TRBD2. V was pared by 6 bases and J by 2 bases, with 4 bases of the junction left unmatched. The germline V gene encodes CDR1 MNHEY and CDR2 SVGAGI. The CDR3 is 14 amino acids. The CDR3 nucleotides read TGTGCCAGCAGCGCTAGCGGGGGAGCCTACGAGCAGTACTTC. It translates to CASSASGGAYEQYF.

This clone has a single count. The chain carries TRBV5-1 and TRBJ1-2; 7 nucleotides match TRBD1. J lost 8 bases, V lost 4 bases, and 8 bases had no gene match. CDR1 is SGHRS and CDR2 is YFSETQ in the germline V gene. CDR3 length: 13 residues. CDR3 amino acids: CASSQTGSGGYTF. CDR3 in DNA: TGCGCCAGCAGCCAGACAGGGTCGGGCGGCTACACCTTC.